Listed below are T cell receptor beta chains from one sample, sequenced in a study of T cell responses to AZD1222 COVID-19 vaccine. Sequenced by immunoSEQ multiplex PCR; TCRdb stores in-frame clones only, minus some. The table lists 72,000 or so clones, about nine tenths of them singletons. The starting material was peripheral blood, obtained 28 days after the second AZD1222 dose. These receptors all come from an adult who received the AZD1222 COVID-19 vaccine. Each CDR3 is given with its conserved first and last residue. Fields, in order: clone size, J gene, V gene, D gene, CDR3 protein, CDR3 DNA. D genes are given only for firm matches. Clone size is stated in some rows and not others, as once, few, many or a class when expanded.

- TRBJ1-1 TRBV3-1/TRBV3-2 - CASSSGPAGNTEAFF TGTGCCAGCAGTTCGGGCCCCGCGGGGAACACTGAAGCTTTCTTT
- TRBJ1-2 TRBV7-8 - CASSLLANYGYTF TGTGCCAGCAGCTTGCTGGCTAACTATGGCTACACCTTC
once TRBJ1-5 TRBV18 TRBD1 CASSLQGDSRGNRPQHF TGTGCCAGCTCACTACAGGGGGACAGCAGAGGCAATAGGCCCCAGCATTTT
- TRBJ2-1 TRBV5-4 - CASSLGLVENNEQFF TGTGCCAGCAGCTTGGGACTAGTCGAAAACAATGAGCAGTTCTTC
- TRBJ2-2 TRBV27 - CASSPSNTGELFF TGTGCCAGCAGTCCCTCGAACACCGGGGAGCTGTTTTTT
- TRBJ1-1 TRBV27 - CASQRGTEAFF TGTGCCAGCCAGAGGGGTACTGAAGCTTTCTTT
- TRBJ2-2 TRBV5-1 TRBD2 CASSSQREWGTGELFF TGCGCCAGCAGCTCCCAGCGGGAGTGGGGCACCGGGGAGCTGTTTTTT
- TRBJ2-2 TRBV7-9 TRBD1 CASSLGTGSTGELFF TGTGCCAGCAGCCTGGGGACAGGGTCTACCGGGGAGCTGTTTTTT
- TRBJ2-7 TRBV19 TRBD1 CASRILPGQAYEQYF TGTGCCAGTAGGATCCTCCCGGGACAGGCCTACGAGCAGTACTTC
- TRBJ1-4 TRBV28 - CASSNNEKLFF TGTGCCAGCAGTAATAATGAAAAACTGTTTTTT
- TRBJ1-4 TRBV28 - CASSSFFGGANEKLFF TGTGCCAGCAGTTCTTTTTTCGGAGGCGCTAATGAAAAACTGTTTTTT
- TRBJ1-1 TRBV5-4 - CASSLSSPVNTEAFF TGTGCCAGCAGCTTGTCCTCTCCCGTGAACACTGAAGCTTTCTTT
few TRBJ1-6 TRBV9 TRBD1 CASSPGQGRNSPLHF TGTGCCAGCAGCCCCGGACAGGGAAGGAATTCACCCCTCCACTTT
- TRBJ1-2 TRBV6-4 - CASSAGTMGYGYTF TGTGCCAGCAGTGCCGGGACTATGGGCTATGGCTACACCTTC
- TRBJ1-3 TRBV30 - CARSGSSGNTIYF TGTGCCCGGAGCGGGAGCTCTGGAAACACCATATATTTT
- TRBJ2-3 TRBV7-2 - CASSLLVREQYF TGTGCCAGCAGCTTATTAGTCAGGGAGCAGTATTTT
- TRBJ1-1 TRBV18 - CASSNRQDEAFF TGTGCCAGCTCAAACCGTCAAGATGAAGCTTTCTTT
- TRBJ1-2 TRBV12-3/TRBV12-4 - CASSFPQGHYTF TGTGCCAGCAGTTTCCCTCAGGGGCACTACACCTTC
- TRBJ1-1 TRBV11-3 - CASSSGTANTEAFF TGTGCCAGCAGCTCCGGGACGGCGAACACTGAAGCTTTCTTT
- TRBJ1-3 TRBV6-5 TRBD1 CASSYSGTASGNTIYF TGTGCCAGCAGTTACTCGGGGACAGCCTCTGGAAACACCATATATTTT
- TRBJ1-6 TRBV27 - CASSPFGSPLHF TGTGCCAGCAGTCCTTTTGGCTCACCCCTCCACTTT
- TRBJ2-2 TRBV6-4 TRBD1 CASSDRGLNTGELFF TGTGCCAGCAGTGATAGGGGGCTGAACACCGGGGAGCTGTTTTTT
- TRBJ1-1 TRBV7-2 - CASSLDRRAEAFF TGTGCCAGCAGCTTAGACAGGCGGGCTGAAGCTTTCTTT
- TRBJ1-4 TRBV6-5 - CASSSPSQGKLFF TGTGCCAGCAGTTCACCTTCCCAGGGAAAACTGTTTTTT
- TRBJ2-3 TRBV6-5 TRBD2 CASRSGSFTDTQYF TGTGCCAGCAGGAGCGGGAGTTTCACAGATACGCAGTATTTT
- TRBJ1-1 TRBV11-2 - CASSSLTRGVEAFF TGTGCCAGCAGCTCCTTGACTAGGGGGGTTGAAGCTTTCTTT
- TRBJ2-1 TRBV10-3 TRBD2 CASQSPSGMDNEQFF TGTGCCTCTCAAAGCCCTAGCGGGATGGACAATGAGCAGTTCTTC
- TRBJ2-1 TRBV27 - CASSTVPYNEQFF TGTGCCAGTTCGACAGTTCCCTACAATGAGCAGTTCTTC
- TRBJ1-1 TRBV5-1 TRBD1 CASSPGQGRTEAFF TGCGCCAGCAGCCCCGGACAGGGGAGGACTGAAGCTTTCTTT
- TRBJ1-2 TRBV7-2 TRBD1 CASSQAGQGNYGYTF TGTGCCAGCAGTCAAGCCGGACAGGGAAACTATGGCTACACCTTC
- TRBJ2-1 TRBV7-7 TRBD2 CASSLGRESWNEQFF TGTGCCAGCAGCTTAGGGCGGGAGTCTTGGAATGAGCAGTTCTTC
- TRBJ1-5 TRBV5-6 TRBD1 CASSLGTGFGPQHF TGTGCCAGCAGCTTGGGGACAGGCTTTGGGCCCCAGCATTTT
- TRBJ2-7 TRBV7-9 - CASSLSGFIGEQYF TGTGCCAGCAGCCTGTCCGGGTTCATCGGGGAGCAGTACTTC
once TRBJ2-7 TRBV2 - CASSGQGYEQYF TGTGCCAGCAGTGGTCAGGGATACGAGCAGTACTTC
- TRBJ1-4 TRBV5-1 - CASSLGVRSPNEKLFF TGCGCCAGCAGCTTGGGGGTGCGTTCGCCGAATGAAAAACTGTTTTTT
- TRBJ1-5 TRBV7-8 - CASSFGGNRNNQPQHF TGTGCCAGCAGCTTCGGGGGCAATAGGAACAATCAGCCCCAGCATTTT
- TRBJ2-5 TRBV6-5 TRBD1 CASSPGTGGDETQYF TGTGCCAGCAGTCCTGGGACAGGGGGTGACGAGACCCAGTACTTC
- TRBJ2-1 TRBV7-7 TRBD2 CASSPMAGGIYNEQFF TGTGCCAGCAGCCCCATGGCGGGAGGTATCTACAATGAGCAGTTCTTC
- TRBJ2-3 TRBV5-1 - CASSFSGMNTDTQYF TGCGCCAGCAGCTTCTCAGGGATGAACACAGATACGCAGTATTTT
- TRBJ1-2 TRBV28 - CASSLGRPDGYTF TGTGCCAGCAGTTTGGGCAGGCCGGATGGCTACACCTTC
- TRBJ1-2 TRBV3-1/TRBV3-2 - CASTLSEGKGGYTF TGTGCCAGCACCCTAAGCGAGGGGAAAGGTGGCTACACCTTC
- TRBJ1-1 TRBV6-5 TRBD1 CASDHSGGFRAFF TGTGCCAGCGACCACTCAGGGGGTTTTCGGGCTTTCTTT
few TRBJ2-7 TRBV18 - CASSTGQIYEQYF TGTGCCAGCTCAACAGGACAGATCTACGAGCAGTACTTC
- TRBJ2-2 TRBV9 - CASRVGGNTGELFF TGTGCCAGCAGGGTAGGGGGAAACACCGGGGAGCTGTTTTTT
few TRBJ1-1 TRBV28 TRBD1 CASISWGTGRGGEAFF TGTGCCAGCATCTCCTGGGGGACAGGGAGAGGAGGTGAAGCTTTCTTT
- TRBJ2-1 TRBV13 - CASSLGTSGYNEQFF TGTGCCAGCAGCTTAGGGACTAGTGGCTACAATGAGCAGTTCTTC
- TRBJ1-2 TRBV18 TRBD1 CASSPGDRAYYGYTF TGTGCCAGCTCACCTGGGGACAGGGCCTACTATGGCTACACCTTC
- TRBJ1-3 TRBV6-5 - CASTPRRLGNTIYF TGTGCCAGCACCCCGCGACGGTTGGGAAACACCATATATTTT